This T cell receptor (beta chain) was retrieved from a study of molecular identifiers for immune sequencing clone quantification. Study conclusions and caveats: Among effectors, clones above 20 RNA copies held over 98% of molecules; among naive cells, under 1%.

For bulk TCR libraries, previously described methods and listed TCR primers were used. TCRdb processed the PCR reads anew with MiXCR; each CDR3 protein has one entry. The sample has 45,000 to 55,000 distinct CDR3 sequences, roughly a third seen once. This clonotype was counted many times. No antigen is known for it. Deletions cut 5 bases from V and 0 bases from J, with 11 bases between. The CDR3 length is 15 residues. The V gene's germline CDR1 is SGHTA and CDR2 FQGNSA. Sequences were obtained from naive CD8+ T cells from blood, with Jurkat cell RNA spiked in. Noted subset: FACS-sorted CD8+CD4-CCR7+CD45RA+ naive T cells. This TCR derives from a human donor in good health. Some libraries in this study had Jurkat cell RNA spiked in. The rearrangement links TRBV7-2 to TRBJ2-1; D might be TRBD1 (5 bases). The DNA for the CDR3 is TGTGCCAGCAGCAGAGGACAAGCCTCCTACAATGAGCAGTTCTTC. Amino acid sequence: CASSRGQASYNEQFF.